This T cell receptor (beta chain) was captured by sequencing in a study of beta chain features in type 1 diabetes. Trimming took 7 bases from V and 0 from J; bases not matched to a gene: 3. The CDR3 is made up of 14 amino acids. Germline values: CDR1 MDHEN, CDR2 SYDVKM. It was via CD45RO/CCR7/CD25/CD127/CD95/CD27 that CD4+ naive, central memory, regulatory and stem cell-like memory cells were sorted. The study reverse transcribed the entire isolated RNA, so it sequenced expressed TCRB transcripts. TCRdb's table, derived via immunoSEQ multiplex PCR, lists solely in-frame clones and lacks some. The sample holds 900,000 or so clones, about a sixth seen once.

Sample: naive CD4+ T cells from blood. This chain uses TRBV28 with TRBJ2-1; 7 bases match TRBD2. The TCR was taken from a woman under 30 in good health. As DNA, the CDR3 is TGTGCCAGCACCCCGGGAGGCTCCTACAATGAGCAGTTCTTC. Residues: CASTPGGSYNEQFF.